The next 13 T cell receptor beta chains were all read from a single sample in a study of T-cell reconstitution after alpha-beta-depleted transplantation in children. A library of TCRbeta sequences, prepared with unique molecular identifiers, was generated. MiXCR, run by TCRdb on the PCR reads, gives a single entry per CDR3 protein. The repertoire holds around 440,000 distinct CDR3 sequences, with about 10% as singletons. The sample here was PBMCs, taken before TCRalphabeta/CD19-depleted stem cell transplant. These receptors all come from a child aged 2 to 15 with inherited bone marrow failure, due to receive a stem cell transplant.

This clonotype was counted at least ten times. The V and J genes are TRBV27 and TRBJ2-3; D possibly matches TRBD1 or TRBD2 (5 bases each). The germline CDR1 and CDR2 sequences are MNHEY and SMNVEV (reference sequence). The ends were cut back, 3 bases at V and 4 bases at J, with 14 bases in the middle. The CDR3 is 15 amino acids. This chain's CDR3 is CASSFGRDPPDTQYF. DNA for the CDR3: TGTGCCAGCAGTTTCGGCAGGGACCCCCCAGATACGCAGTATTTT.

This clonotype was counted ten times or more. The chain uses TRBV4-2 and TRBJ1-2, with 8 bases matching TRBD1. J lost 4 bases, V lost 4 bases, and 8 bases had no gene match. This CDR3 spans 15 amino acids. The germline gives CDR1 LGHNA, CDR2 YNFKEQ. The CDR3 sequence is CASSPDREGGYGYTF. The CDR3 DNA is TGTGCCAGCAGCCCGGACAGGGAAGGCGGCTATGGCTACACCTTC.

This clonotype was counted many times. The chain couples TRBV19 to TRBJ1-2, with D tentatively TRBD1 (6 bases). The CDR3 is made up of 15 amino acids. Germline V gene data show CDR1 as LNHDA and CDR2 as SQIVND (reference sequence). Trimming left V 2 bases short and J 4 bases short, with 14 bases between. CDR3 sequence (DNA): TGTGCCAGTAGTATACCGGGGGCTTATCGCTATGGCTACACCTTC. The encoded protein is CASSIPGAYRYGYTF.

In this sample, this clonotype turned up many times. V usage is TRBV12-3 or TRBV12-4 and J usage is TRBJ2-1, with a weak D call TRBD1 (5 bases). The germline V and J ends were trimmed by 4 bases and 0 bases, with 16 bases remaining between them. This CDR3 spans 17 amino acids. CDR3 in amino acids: CASSSLVGLSSYNEQFF. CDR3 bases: TGTGCCAGCAGTTCCCTGGTGGGGCTTAGCTCCTACAATGAGCAGTTCTTC.

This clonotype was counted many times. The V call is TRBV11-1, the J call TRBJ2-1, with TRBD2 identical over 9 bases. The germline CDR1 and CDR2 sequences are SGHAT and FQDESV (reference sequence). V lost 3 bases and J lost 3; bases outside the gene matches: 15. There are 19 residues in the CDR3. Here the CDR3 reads CASSLRMIATSGVYNEQFF. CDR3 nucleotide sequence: TGTGCCAGCAGCTTGAGAATGATTGCGACTAGCGGTGTCTACAATGAGCAGTTCTTC.

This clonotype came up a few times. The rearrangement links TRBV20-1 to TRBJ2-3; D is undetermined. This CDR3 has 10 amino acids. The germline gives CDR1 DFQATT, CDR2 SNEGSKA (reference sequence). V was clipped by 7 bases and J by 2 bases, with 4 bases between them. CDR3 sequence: CSGNTDTQYF. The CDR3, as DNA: TGCAGTGGTAACACAGATACGCAGTATTTT.

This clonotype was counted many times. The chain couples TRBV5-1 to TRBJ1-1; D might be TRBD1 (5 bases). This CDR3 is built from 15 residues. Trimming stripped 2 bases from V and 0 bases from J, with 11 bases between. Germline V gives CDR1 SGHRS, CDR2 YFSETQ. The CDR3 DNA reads TGCGCCAGCAGCTTCATCGACAGCTTGAACACTGAAGCTTTCTTT. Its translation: CASSFIDSLNTEAFF. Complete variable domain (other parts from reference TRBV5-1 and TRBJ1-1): KAGVTQTPRYLIKTRGQQVTLSCSPISGHRSVSWYQQTPGQGLQFLFEYFSETQRNKGNFPGRFSGRQFSNSRSEMNVSTLELGDSALYLCASSFIDSLNTEAFFGQGTRLTVV.

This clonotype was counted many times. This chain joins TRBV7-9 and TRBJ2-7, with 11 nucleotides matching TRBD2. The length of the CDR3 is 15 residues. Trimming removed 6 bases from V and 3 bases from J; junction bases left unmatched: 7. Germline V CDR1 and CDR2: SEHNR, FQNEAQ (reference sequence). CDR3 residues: CASSAGLAVGYEQYF. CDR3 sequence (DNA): TGTGCCAGCAGTGCGGGACTAGCGGTAGGCTACGAGCAGTACTTC.

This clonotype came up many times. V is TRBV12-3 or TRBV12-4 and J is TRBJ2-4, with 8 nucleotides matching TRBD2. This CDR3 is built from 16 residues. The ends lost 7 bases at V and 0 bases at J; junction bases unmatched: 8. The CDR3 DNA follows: TGTGCCAGCACCCTAGCGGGTATCTTAGCCAAAAACATTCAGTACTTC. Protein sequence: CASTLAGILAKNIQYF.

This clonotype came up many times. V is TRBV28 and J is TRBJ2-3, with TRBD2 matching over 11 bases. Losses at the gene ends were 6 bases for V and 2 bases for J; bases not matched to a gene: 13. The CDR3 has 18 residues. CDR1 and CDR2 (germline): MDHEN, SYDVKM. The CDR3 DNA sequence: TGTGCCAGCAGCCCCACTTTATTGGGACTAGCGGACACAGATACGCAGTATTTT. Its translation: CASSPTLLGLADTDTQYF.

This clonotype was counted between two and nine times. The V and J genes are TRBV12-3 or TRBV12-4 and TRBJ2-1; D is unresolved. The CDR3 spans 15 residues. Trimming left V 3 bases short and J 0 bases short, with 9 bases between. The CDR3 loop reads CASSLQTSSYNEQFF. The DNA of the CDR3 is TGTGCCAGCAGTTTGCAGACGAGCTCCTACAATGAGCAGTTCTTC.

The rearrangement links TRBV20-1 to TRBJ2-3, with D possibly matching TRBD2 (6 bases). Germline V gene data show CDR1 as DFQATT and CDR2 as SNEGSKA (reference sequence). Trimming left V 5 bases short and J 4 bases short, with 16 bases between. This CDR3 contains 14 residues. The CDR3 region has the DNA TGCAGTGCTGGGACTCCCAACGGCGCAGATACGCAGTATTTT. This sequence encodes CSAGTPNGADTQYF.

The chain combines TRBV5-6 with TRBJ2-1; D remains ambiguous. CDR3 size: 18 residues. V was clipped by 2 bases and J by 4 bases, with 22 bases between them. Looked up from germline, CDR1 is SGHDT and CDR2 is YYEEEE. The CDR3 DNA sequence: TGTGCCAGCAGCTTCTATCAGCGCCCCGATGGGAATTACAATGAGCAGTTCTTC. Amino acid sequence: CASSFYQRPDGNYNEQFF.